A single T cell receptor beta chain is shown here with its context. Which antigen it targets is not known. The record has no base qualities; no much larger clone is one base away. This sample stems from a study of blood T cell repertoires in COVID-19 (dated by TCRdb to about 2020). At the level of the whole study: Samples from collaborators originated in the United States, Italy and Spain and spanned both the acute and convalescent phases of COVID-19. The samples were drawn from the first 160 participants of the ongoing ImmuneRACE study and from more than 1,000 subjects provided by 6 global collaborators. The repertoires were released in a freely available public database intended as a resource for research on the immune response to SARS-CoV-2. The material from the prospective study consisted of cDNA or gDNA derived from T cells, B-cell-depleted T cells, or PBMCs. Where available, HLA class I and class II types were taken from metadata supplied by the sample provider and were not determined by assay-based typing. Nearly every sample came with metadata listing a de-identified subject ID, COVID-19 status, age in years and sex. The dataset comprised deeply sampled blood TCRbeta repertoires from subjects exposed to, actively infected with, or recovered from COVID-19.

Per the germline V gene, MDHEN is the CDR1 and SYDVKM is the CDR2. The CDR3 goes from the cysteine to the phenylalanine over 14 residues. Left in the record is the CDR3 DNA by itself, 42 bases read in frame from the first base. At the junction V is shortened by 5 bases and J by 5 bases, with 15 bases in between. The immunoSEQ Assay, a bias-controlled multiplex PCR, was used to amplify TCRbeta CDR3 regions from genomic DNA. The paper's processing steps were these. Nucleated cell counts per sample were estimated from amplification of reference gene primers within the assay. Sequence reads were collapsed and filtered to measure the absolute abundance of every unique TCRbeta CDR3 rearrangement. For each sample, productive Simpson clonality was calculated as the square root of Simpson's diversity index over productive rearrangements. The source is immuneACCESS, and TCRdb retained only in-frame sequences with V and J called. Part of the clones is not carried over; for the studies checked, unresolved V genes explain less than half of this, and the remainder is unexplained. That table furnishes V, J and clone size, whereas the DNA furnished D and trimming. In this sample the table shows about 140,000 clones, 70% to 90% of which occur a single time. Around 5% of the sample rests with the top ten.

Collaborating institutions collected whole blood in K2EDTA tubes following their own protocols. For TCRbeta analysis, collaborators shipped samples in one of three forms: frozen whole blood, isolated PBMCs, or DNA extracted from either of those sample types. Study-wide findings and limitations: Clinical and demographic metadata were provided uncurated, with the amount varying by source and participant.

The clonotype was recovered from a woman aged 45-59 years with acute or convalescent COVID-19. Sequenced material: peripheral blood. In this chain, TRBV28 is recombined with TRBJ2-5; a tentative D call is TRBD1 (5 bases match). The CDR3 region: CASSPATVAETQYF. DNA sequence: TGTGCCAGCAGTCCGGCGACAGTTGCGGAGACCCAGTACTTC. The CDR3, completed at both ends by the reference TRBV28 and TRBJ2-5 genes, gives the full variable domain DVKVTQSSRYLVKRTGEKVFLECVQDMDHENMFWYRQDPGLGLRLIYFSYDVKMKEKGDIPEGYSVSREKKERFSLILESASTNQTSMYLCASSPATVAETQYFGPGTRLLVL.